This T cell receptor (beta chain) was sequenced for a study of cytomegalovirus exposure and HLA in healthy donors. Overall study results and limits: Immune exposure was documented only through CMV serostatus. In vitro assays verified that a few CMV-associated chains recognized CMV antigens specifically. It was shown in a later analysis that HLA-associated TCR beta chains were more clonally expanded than other, equally common chains. Later work found that TCR association rates differed between HLA loci; DRB1 had the most and HLA-C the fewest.

Amplification used 60 Vbeta primers and 13 Jbeta primers. Clones were read by immunoSEQ multiplex PCR, and TCRdb kept only the in-frame ones, dropping some. The table includes some 200,000 clones, approximately 80% detected once. To note about this clone: Its cognate antigen is unknown.

CDR1 and CDR2 (germline): GTSNPN, SVGIG (reference sequence). V gave up 2 bases and J gave up 7 bases, with 11 bases separating them. The CDR3 loop spans 12 amino acids. The material sequenced was PBMCs. This chain uses TRBV30 with TRBJ1-1, with TRBD1 as a possible D gene (5 bases). This receptor was taken from a girl between 10 and 17 years old in good health and CMV-seronegative. CDR3 residues: CAWSPSGNEAFF. CDR3 nucleotides: TGTGCCTGGAGTCCCTCAGGGAATGAAGCTTTCTTT.